This T cell receptor beta chain was observed in a study of shared clonotypes between healthy human individuals. Study at large: The study drew on a couple of women and a few men aged 18 to 49 as donors.

Germline V gene lookup returns CDR1 MGHDK and CDR2 SYGVNS. CDR3 size: 14 residues. V lost 4 bases and J 4 bases, leaving 10 bases between the germline ends. Sequencing used immunoSEQ multiplex PCR; TCRdb keeps in-frame clones, though not all of them. Among about 2.5 million clones listed, 92% were seen once. Donors were healthy HIV-negative adults without recent acute infections or vaccinations. The clonotype originates from a man aged 18 to 29 in good health. Some clones in this sample may be carry-over from other donors' samples. The sequenced sample consisted of naive CD4+ T cells from PBMCs. Regarding subset: CD45RA+ positively selected. The chain combines TRBV25-1 with TRBJ2-2; D is unresolved. CDR3 in amino acids: CASSGWSGTGELFF. CDR3 sequence (DNA): TGTGCCAGCAGTGGATGGTCGGGCACCGGGGAGCTGTTTTTT.